The T cell receptor beta chain described here comes from a study of T-cell memory formation after mild COVID-19. The germline V gene has CDR1 SGHRS and CDR2 YFSETQ. The V segment lost 7 bases and the J segment 5 bases; nucleotides outside the gene matches: 14. The CDR3 is 16 amino acids. Findings of the study overall: From day 15 to 85, contracting clones were balanced between CD4 and CD8, whereas later expanders leaned toward CD4+. That cross-reactive memory joined was suggested by some responding clones appearing in pre-infection memory. SARS-CoV-2 specificity of second-wave clones peaking day 37 was unconfirmed.

Concerning this clonotype itself: Its antigen is unknown.

TCRdb reanalysed the 5' RACE reads using MiXCR and keeps one entry per CDR3 protein. The sample records 450,000 or so distinct CDR3 sequences, 25% being singletons. The rearrangement uses TRBV5-1 and TRBJ2-1, with TRBD2 matching 8 bases. The sequence derives from an adult woman who had mild COVID-19 (a few samples of this study predate the infection). Cell type and time point are not known. The sample comprised PBMCs or a T cell subset sorted from them (not recorded which). CDR3 amino acids: CASRGKRGPEDNEQFF. DNA for the CDR3: TGCGCCAGCCGTGGGAAGCGGGGGCCCGAAGACAATGAGCAGTTCTTC.